The present T cell receptor beta chain was sequenced within a study of PD-1 blockade in classical Hodgkin lymphoma. This table comes from immunoSEQ multiplex PCR, and its TCRdb copy is limited to in-frame clones, with some not included. The sample contains about 64,000 clones, less than 95% of which appear only once. Sample time point: cycle 4 day 1 (C4D1), after 6 weeks of nivolumab. The patients all showed relapse after autologous stem cell transplantation, while their brentuximab vedotin exposure varied. This specimen was peripheral blood mononuclear cells (PBMCs), taken before the fourth cycle of nivolumab. This sequence was found in a human donor with classical Hodgkin lymphoma.

The CDR3 region is CASSLSPFRQGTTEAFF. CDR3 in DNA: TGTGCCAGCAGCTTAAGCCCGTTTCGACAGGGTACCACTGAAGCTTTCTTT. The chain joins TRBV11-2 to TRBJ1-1; the match to TRBD1 covers 7 bases. The CDR3 covers 17 residues. Germline V lookup: CDR1 SGHAT, CDR2 FQNNGV. Trimming cost V 2 bases and J 4 bases; bases outside gene matches: 13.